This TCR beta chain was sequenced during a study of beta chain features in type 1 diabetes. A single heparinised draw of approximately 100 mL on average was taken per donor. This CDR3 region has 13 residues. V lost 3 bases to trimming and J lost 1 base, with 6 bases between them. The germline gives CDR1 SGHAT, CDR2 FQNNGV. For this clone: The antigen is undetermined. This sample also contains other DNA sequences that code for the same CDR3.

All of the isolated RNA was reverse transcribed, so expressed TCRB transcripts were sequenced. The data were produced by immunoSEQ multiplex PCR, yet TCRdb's version contains in-frame clones alone and is incomplete. Of fewer than 350,000 clones in the sample, roughly 15% were seen once. General study results and limits: All four CD4+ subsets of Type 1 diabetes patients contained TCRB CDR3s that were moderately but significantly shorter. TCRB repertoires of naive, central memory and Treg cells appeared more similar among patients than among healthy donors.

The TCR was taken from a young man with type 1 diabetes. The source material was naive CD4+ T cells from blood. The V call is TRBV11-2, the J call TRBJ1-1; D not resolved. CDR3 in amino acids: CASSFTENTEAFF. DNA for the CDR3: TGTGCCAGCAGCTTCACAGAGAACACTGAAGCTTTCTTT.